Each of the 25 T cell receptor beta chains below was sequenced from the same sample in a study of early T cells in non-severe SARS-CoV-2 infection. TCRdb analysed the 5' RACE reads with MiXCR anew, one entry per CDR3 protein. The sample shows about 38,000 distinct CDR3 sequences, 3.5% to 5% of them seen only once. The specimen was whole blood. The receptors originated from an adult who was a healthcare worker with PCR-confirmed SARS-CoV-2 infection or an uninfected control (not recorded which).

This clonotype came up many times. In DNA form, the CDR3 reads TGTGCCAGCAGTGAAGACCAGACCCAGTACTTC. Translated, it gives CASSEDQTQYF. The chain employs TRBV2 and TRBJ2-5, with D uncertain. From germline, CDR1 is SNHLY and CDR2 FYNNEI. V lost 1 base to trimming and J lost 6 bases, with 3 bases between them. CDR3 length equals 11 residues.

There are many counts of this clonotype. The J gene is TRBJ1-2, the V gene TRBV30; D is unresolved. V was pared by 3 bases and J by 7 bases, with 18 bases between. This CDR3 contains 14 residues. CDR1 and CDR2 (germline): GTSNPN, SVGIG (reference sequence). The CDR3 nucleotides read TGTGCCTGGAGCCTGGAGTCCCGGCACCTTGGCTACACCTTC. Its translation is CAWSLESRHLGYTF.

The chain has TRBV4-1 and TRBJ2-1; 9 nucleotides line up with TRBD2. From germline, CDR1 is MGHRA and CDR2 YSYEKL. The CDR3 contains 17 residues. V shed 0 bases, J shed 6 bases, and the junction held 9 bases outside the gene matches. This CDR3 reads CASSQDHKGLATNEQFF. In DNA, the CDR3 is TGCGCCAGCAGCCAAGATCATAAGGGACTAGCAACCAATGAGCAGTTCTTC.

The CDR3: CASSQRDDANTGELFF. CDR3 in DNA: TGCGCCAGCAGCCAAAGGGACGACGCGAACACCGGGGAGCTGTTTTTT. V gene TRBV4-1 combines with J gene TRBJ2-2; D is perhaps TRBD1 or TRBD2 (5 bases each). Trimming left V 2 bases short and J 0 bases short, with 10 bases between. Looked up from germline, CDR1 is MGHRA and CDR2 is YSYEKL. The CDR3 contains 16 residues.

At least ten counts were recorded for this clonotype. The rearrangement links TRBV6-1 to TRBJ1-4; the D is unclear. The CDR3 runs 14 residues. Per the germline V gene, CDR1 is MNHNS and CDR2 is SASEGT. The ends were cut back, 1 base at V and 2 bases at J, with 5 bases in the middle. CDR3 sequence reads: CASSEGATNEKLFF. The CDR3 DNA reads as TGTGCCAGCAGTGAAGGGGCTACTAATGAAAAACTGTTTTTT.

This clonotype has ten or more counts. The gene calls are TRBV27 and TRBJ2-5; 13 nucleotides align to TRBD2. The CDR3 runs 15 residues. Germline CDR1 reads MNHEY; CDR2 reads SMNVEV (reference sequence). V was pared by 4 bases and J by 5 bases, with 4 bases of the junction left unmatched. The CDR3: CASSSGTSGAETQYF. CDR3 in DNA: TGTGCCAGCAGTTCGGGGACTAGCGGGGCGGAGACCCAGTACTTC.

The rearrangement uses TRBV18 and TRBJ1-5; TRBD1 is a possible D gene (6 bases). The germline CDR1 and CDR2 sequences are KGHSH and LQKENI. This CDR3 is built from 15 residues. The V end lost 1 base, the J end lost 6 bases, and 13 bases lay between the germline ends. CDR3 DNA: TGTGCCAGCTCACCACGTCGGGGGGCGAGTCAGCCCCAGCATTTT. Amino acids: CASSPRRGASQPQHF. Combining the CDR3 with reference TRBV18 and TRBJ1-5 gives the whole variable domain NAGVMQNPRHLVRRRGQEARLRCSPMKGHSHVYWYRQLPEEGLKFMVYLQKENIIDESGMPKERFSAEFPKEGPSILRIQQVVRGDSAAYFCASSPRRGASQPQHFGDGTRLSIL.

This clonotype came up many times. This rearrangement joins TRBV19 to TRBJ1-5; D is unclear. The CDR3 covers 14 residues. The V and J ends lost 7 bases and 4 bases respectively, with 14 bases between them. Germline lookup yields CDR1 LNHDA and CDR2 SQIVND (reference sequence). The CDR3 loop reads CASNHQGLNQPQHF. As DNA, the CDR3 is TGTGCCAGTAATCACCAAGGCCTTAATCAGCCCCAGCATTTT.

Details on this clonotype: This may arise from a read error, as a much more abundant clone is one base away. The rearrangement joins TRBV18 to TRBJ2-1; tentatively, D is TRBD1 (5 bases). The germline V gene has CDR1 KGHSH and CDR2 LQKENI. V lost 5 bases to trimming and J lost 7 bases, with 9 bases between them. CDR3 length: 12 amino acids. The CDR3 sequence is CASSLKGNEQFF. The CDR3 nucleotides read TGTGCCAGCTCATTAAAGGGGAATGAGCAGTTCTTC.

This clonotype was seen at least ten times. The rearrangement uses TRBV7-8 and TRBJ1-5; TRBD1 is a possible D gene (6 bases). This CDR3 contains 18 residues. V gave up 5 bases and J gave up 0 bases, with 20 bases separating them. From germline, CDR1 is SGHVS and CDR2 FQNEAQ. CDR3 loop: CASSPRQALGDSNQPQHF. The CDR3 DNA is TGTGCCAGCAGCCCTAGACAGGCCCTAGGTGATAGCAATCAGCCCCAGCATTTT.

This clonotype has at least ten counts. The chain has TRBV29-1 and TRBJ1-1, with D uncertain. Between the trimmed V and J ends, which lost 3 bases and 4 bases, there was a span of 12 bases. The CDR3 spans 13 residues. Per the germline V gene, CDR1 is SQVTM and CDR2 is ANQGSEA. This CDR3 is CSVDRGEPTEAFF. CDR3 bases: TGCAGCGTTGACCGCGGGGAGCCCACTGAAGCTTTCTTT.

V gene TRBV5-1 combines with J gene TRBJ2-7; 7 nucleotides line up with TRBD2. Trimming at V came to 0 bases and at J to 2 bases, leaving 5 bases not matched to a gene. CDR3 length equals 15 residues. CDR1 SGHRS and CDR2 YFSETQ come from the germline V gene. CDR3 in DNA: TGCGCCAGCAGCTTGGAAGGTCGGGGGGCCTACGAGCAGTACTTC. Translating gives CASSLEGRGAYEQYF.

This clonotype was observed at least ten times. The CDR3 is CAISGTEHYGYTF. CDR3 sequence (DNA): TGTGCCATCAGCGGGACGGAGCACTATGGCTACACCTTC. This rearrangement joins TRBV10-3 to TRBJ1-2, with a possible D match to TRBD1 (5 bases). This CDR3 contains 13 residues. Germline V gene sequence: CDR1 ENHRY, CDR2 SYGVKD. Deletions cut 6 bases from V and 3 bases from J, with 11 bases between.

This clonotype was observed many times. The J gene is TRBJ2-1, the V gene TRBV19; TRBD1 might be the D (5 bases). The CDR3 covers 12 residues. The V and J ends lost 5 bases and 4 bases respectively, with 6 bases between them. Germline V gene data show CDR1 as LNHDA and CDR2 as SQIVND (reference sequence). The CDR3 nucleotides are TGTGCCAGTAGTGGGGCGTACAATGAGCAGTTCTTC. It specifies CASSGAYNEQFF.

This clonotype was detected many times. The chain is built from TRBV9 and TRBJ2-2; TRBD1 might be the D (6 bases). CDR3 length: 14 amino acids. Germline lookup yields CDR1 SGDLS and CDR2 YYNGEE. Trimming took off 4 bases at V and 3 bases at J, with 10 bases between the two ends. The CDR3: CASSFGQHTGELFF. For the CDR3, the DNA is TGTGCCAGCAGCTTCGGACAGCACACCGGGGAGCTGTTTTTT.

There are many counts of this clonotype. J is TRBJ2-5 and V is TRBV6-5; maybe TRBD1 (6 bases). Germline lookup yields CDR1 MNHEY and CDR2 SVGAGI. V shed 6 bases and J shed 2 bases, with 19 bases lying between them. This CDR3 is built from 16 residues. The CDR3 region has the DNA TGTGCCAGCAGCTCCCGCGATCCGGGACAACAAGAGACCCAGTACTTC. It yields the protein CASSSRDPGQQETQYF.

This chain connects TRBV10-3 to TRBJ1-4, with D possibly being TRBD1 (6 bases). The ends were cut back, 10 bases at V and 5 bases at J, with 14 bases in the middle. Germline-derived CDR1 and CDR2 are ENHRY and SYGVKD. The CDR3 length is 13 residues. In DNA form, the CDR3 reads TGTGCCACCCAGGACAGCGGAAATGAAAAACTGTTTTTT. It is translated as CATQDSGNEKLFF.

A few counts support this clonotype. The chain couples TRBV20-1 to TRBJ2-1, with unresolved D. The germline gives CDR1 DFQATT, CDR2 SNEGSKA (reference sequence). Trimming shortened V by 5 bases and J by 10 bases, and 15 bases separated the two germline ends. CDR3 length: 12 residues. CDR3 DNA sequence: TGCAGTGCTCGGGCAGCGCTTGAGGAGCAGTTCTTC. Amino acid sequence: CSARAALEEQFF.

This clonotype was counted between two and nine times. The CDR3 spells CSAFDRDGHNEQFF. CDR3 nucleotides: TGCAGTGCTTTCGACAGGGATGGCCACAATGAGCAGTTCTTC. V and J are TRBV20-1 and TRBJ2-1, with 7 bases matching TRBD1. Germline-derived CDR1 and CDR2 are DFQATT and SNEGSKA (reference sequence). The CDR3 covers 14 residues. V was clipped by 5 bases and J by 5 bases; unmatched bases: 9.

This clonotype was recorded many times. The CDR3 loop reads CASSWDGRSTDTQYF. As DNA, the CDR3 is TGTGCCAGCAGCTGGGACGGGAGATCCACAGATACGCAGTATTTT. This chain joins TRBV7-9 and TRBJ2-3, with D possibly TRBD2 on 6 matching bases. Germline CDR1 and CDR2: SEHNR and FQNEAQ (reference sequence). The CDR3 contains 15 residues. Trimming removed 4 bases from V and 2 bases from J, with 13 bases in between.

J is TRBJ1-6 and V is TRBV3-1, with 9 nucleotides matching TRBD1. There are 14 residues in the CDR3. V gave up 2 bases and J gave up 10 bases; unmatched junction bases: 3. The germline V gene has CDR1 LGHDT and CDR2 YNNKEL (reference sequence). The CDR3 DNA reads as TGTGCCAGCAGCCAAAGGGACAGGGACTCACCCCTCCACTTT. This sequence encodes CASSQRDRDSPLHF.

This clonotype was counted only a few times. The chain has TRBV19 and TRBJ2-2, with no clear D. Per the germline V gene, CDR1 is LNHDA and CDR2 is SQIVND (reference sequence). This CDR3 comprises 15 residues. The V and J ends lost 3 bases and 2 bases respectively, with 10 bases between them. For the CDR3, the DNA is TGTGCCAGTAGTATTTGGGCCAGAAACACCGGGGAGCTGTTTTTT. It yields the protein CASSIWARNTGELFF.

This clonotype has a count of ten or more. A read error may account for a junction end that differs from germline. This sequence joins TRBV12-3 or TRBV12-4 and TRBJ2-6; maybe TRBD1 (5 bases). The CDR3 contains 15 residues. The CDR3 protein is CASSFRGSGANVLTF. The CDR3 nucleotides are TGCGCCAGCAGTTTTAGGGGATCTGGGGCCAACGTCCTGACTTTC.

The table lists this clonotype with many counts. V is TRBV29-1 and J is TRBJ2-3; D perhaps matches TRBD1 (7 bases). V dropped 7 bases and J dropped 0 bases, with 11 bases sitting between them. The CDR3 totals 13 residues. Germline lookup yields CDR1 SQVTM and CDR2 ANQGSEA. The CDR3 protein is CSGGDSSTDTQYF. The CDR3, as DNA: TGCAGCGGGGGGGACAGCAGCACAGATACGCAGTATTTT.

This clonotype appeared a few times. CDR3 protein: CAWSPAPNYGYTF. The CDR3 region has the DNA TGTGCCTGGAGTCCCGCGCCCAACTATGGCTACACCTTC. This sequence joins TRBV30 and TRBJ1-2; D is unresolved. CDR1 and CDR2 from the germline V gene are GTSNPN and SVGIG (reference sequence). Trimming removed 2 bases from V and 2 bases from J, with 9 bases in between. CDR3 length equals 13 residues.